This T cell receptor (beta chain) was sequenced for a study of cytomegalovirus exposure and HLA in healthy donors. The V and J ends lost 1 base and 7 bases, in that order; junction bases with no gene match: 6. Germline V gene data show CDR1 as LNHDA and CDR2 as SQIVND (reference sequence). The CDR3 contains 14 residues. PCR involved 60 Vbeta and 13 Jbeta primers. Assay: immunoSEQ multiplex PCR; the TCRdb copy retains only in-frame clones and omits some. The data hold about 170,000 clones, with roughly 73% observed a single time. This chain joins TRBV19 and TRBJ2-5; 7 bases agree with TRBD1. Sequencing input: PBMCs. The TCR sequence derives from a female donor in good health and CMV-seronegative. The CDR3 region has the DNA TGTGCCAGTAGTATAGGAGGGACAGATCGGACCCAGTACTTC. Its translation: CASSIGGTDRTQYF.